One T cell receptor (beta chain) is described in this entry. These data originate in a study of PD-L1 blockade in urothelial cancer. Study-level background: Patients arrived having already received 0 to 3 prior chemotherapy regimens.

The time point: pretreatment peripheral blood. Trimming removed 0 bases from V and 1 base from J, with 8 bases in between. CDR3 length: 15 amino acids. CDR1 SGHNT and CDR2 YYREEE come from the germline V gene (reference sequence). Assay used: immunoSEQ multiplex PCR; TCRdb lists only in-frame clones, some missing. The sample yields over 35,000 clones, roughly 80% seen once. The input for sequencing was PBMCs, taken around atezolizumab (anti-PD-L1) treatment. The TCR comes from a man at least 80 years old with urothelial cancer. V is TRBV5-4 and J is TRBJ1-5, with D maybe TRBD1 (5 bases). The CDR3 here is CASSLGAGSNQPQHF. The CDR3 region has the DNA TGTGCCAGCAGCTTGGGAGCAGGGAGCAATCAGCCCCAGCATTTT.